These 10 T cell receptor beta chains were sequenced from one sample in a study of shared clonotypes between healthy human individuals. Libraries were prepared by immunoSEQ multiplex PCR; TCRdb keeps only in-frame clonotypes and omits some of them. The top ten hold roughly 0.62% of the sample, which has fewer than 1.4 million clones, approximately 80% seen once. Source material: memory CD4+ T cells from PBMCs. As for subset: CD45RA-negative fraction. The receptors derive from a man aged 18 to 30 in good health. Some clones in this sample may be carry-over from other donors' samples.

The chain carries TRBV28 and TRBJ1-2; D is perhaps TRBD1 (6 bases). Per the germline V gene, CDR1 is MDHEN and CDR2 is SYDVKM. Trimming stripped 2 bases from V and 7 bases from J, with 20 bases between. The CDR3 spans 16 residues. The CDR3 loop reads CASSLLKTAARGGYTF. The CDR3 nucleotides read TGTGCCAGCAGTTTACTTAAGACAGCCGCCAGGGGTGGCTACACCTTC.

The chain combines TRBV2 with TRBJ1-1; the D is unclear. Per germline, CDR1 SNHLY and CDR2 FYNNEI. With 6 bases removed from V and 4 bases from J, the gap between germline ends came to 12 bases. The CDR3 runs 13 residues. This chain's CDR3 is CASRVEGGTEAFF. CDR3 nucleotide sequence: TGTGCCAGCAGAGTGGAGGGTGGCACTGAAGCTTTCTTT.

The chain joins TRBV6-6 to TRBJ1-5; TRBD1 matches at 10 bases. J lost 11 bases, V lost 0 bases, and 1 base had no gene match. The CDR3 extends over 13 amino acids. Germline CDR1 reads MNHNY; CDR2 reads SVGAGI (reference sequence). CDR3 sequence (DNA): TGTGCCAGCAGTTACTCGACAGGGGGCGCCCAGCATTTT. Protein: CASSYSTGGAQHF.

The genes are TRBV13 and TRBJ1-1; no reliable D call. Trimming cost V 5 bases and J 5 bases, with 15 bases left between them. The CDR3 loop spans 14 amino acids. In germline, CDR1 is PRHDT, CDR2 FYEKMQ (reference sequence). The CDR3 bases are TGTGCCAGCAGCCCCAAGGCCTACGGGACTGAAGCTTTCTTT. This codes for CASSPKAYGTEAFF. The full variable domain, with the rest looked up from reference TRBV13 and TRBJ1-1, is AAGVIQSPRHLIKEKRETATLKCYPIPRHDTVYWYQQGPGQDPQFLISFYEKMQSDKGSIPDRFSAQQFSDYHSELNMSSLELGDSALYFCASSPKAYGTEAFFGQGTRLTVV.

The chain links TRBV19 to TRBJ1-1; D uncertain. This CDR3 is built from 15 residues. Trimming removed 3 bases at V and 4 bases at J, with 15 bases between. The germline gives CDR1 LNHDA, CDR2 SQIVND (reference sequence). The CDR3 spells CASSIMVLPGTEAFF. CDR3 in DNA: TGTGCCAGTAGTATCATGGTCCTCCCGGGCACTGAAGCTTTCTTT.

The rearrangement joins TRBV27 to TRBJ2-1; 8 bases align to TRBD2. The CDR3 consists of 15 residues. CDR1 is MNHEY, CDR2 SMNVEV, per germline (reference sequence). The J segment lost 8 bases and the V segment lost 4 bases, leaving 10 bases of the junction unmatched. For the CDR3, the DNA is TGTGCCAGCAGTTCCCCGGGGGGGGAGGGGTATGAGCAGTTCTTC. Translated, it gives CASSSPGGEGYEQFF.

This clone was seen at least ten times. J is TRBJ2-3 and V is TRBV7-2; the D call may be TRBD1 or TRBD2 (5 bases each). Germline values: CDR1 SGHTA, CDR2 FQGNSA. CDR3 size: 15 residues. Trimming cost V 5 bases and J 6 bases, with 18 bases left between them. Here the CDR3 reads CASSPGTWAVDTQYF. The CDR3 region has the DNA TGTGCCAGCAGCCCCGGGACCTGGGCAGTGGATACGCAGTATTTT. The full variable domain, with the rest looked up from reference TRBV7-2 and TRBJ2-3, is GAGVSQSPSNKVTEKGKDVELRCDPISGHTALYWYRQSLGQGLEFLIYFQGNSAPDKSGLPSDRFSAERTGGSVSTLTIQRTQQEDSAVYLCASSPGTWAVDTQYFGPGTRLTVL.

The V gene is TRBV25-1, the J gene TRBJ1-1; 7 bases fit TRBD1. With 3 bases clipped from V and 5 bases from J, the junction kept 6 bases outside the gene matches. This CDR3 has 14 amino acids. Germline CDR1 and CDR2: MGHDK and SYGVNS. This CDR3 is CASSEHRGGTEAFF. The DNA of the CDR3 is TGTGCCAGCAGTGAGCACAGGGGAGGTACTGAAGCTTTCTTT.

The V gene is TRBV19, the J gene TRBJ2-7; the match to TRBD1 covers 9 bases. This CDR3 region has 18 residues. Germline CDR1 is LNHDA and CDR2 is SQIVND (reference sequence). V was clipped by 5 bases and J by 0 bases; unmatched bases: 14. CDR3 region: CASSPPNFGQGSSYEQYF. CDR3 coding DNA: TGTGCCAGTAGTCCGCCGAACTTCGGACAGGGGAGCTCCTACGAGCAGTACTTC. The full variable domain, rest sourced from reference TRBV19 and TRBJ2-7, is DGGITQSPKYLFRKEGQNVTLSCEQNLNHDAMYWYRQDPGQGLRLIYYSQIVNDFQKGDIAEGYSVSREKKESFPLTVTSAQKNPTAFYLCASSPPNFGQGSSYEQYFGPGTRLTVT.

This clone has more than one count but fewer than ten. J is TRBJ2-3 and V is TRBV6-1; tentative D call: TRBD1 (7 bases). Germline values: CDR1 MNHNS, CDR2 SASEGT. The germline V and J ends were trimmed by 0 bases and 9 bases, with 13 bases remaining between them. The CDR3 totals 14 residues. The CDR3 DNA reads TGTGCCAGCAGTGAAGCTCCAGGGGGAGGAACGCAGTATTTT. This gives the protein CASSEAPGGGTQYF.